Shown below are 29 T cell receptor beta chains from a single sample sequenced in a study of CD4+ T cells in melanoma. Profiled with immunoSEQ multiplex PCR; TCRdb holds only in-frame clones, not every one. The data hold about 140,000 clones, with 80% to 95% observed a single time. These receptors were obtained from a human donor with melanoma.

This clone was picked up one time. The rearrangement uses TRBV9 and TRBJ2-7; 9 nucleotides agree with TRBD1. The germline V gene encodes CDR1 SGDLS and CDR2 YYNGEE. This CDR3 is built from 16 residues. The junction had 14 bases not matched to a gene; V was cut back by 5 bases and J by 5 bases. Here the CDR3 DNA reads TGTGCCAGCAGTCCTCGAGGGACAGGGCAGTACCACGAGCAGTACTTC. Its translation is CASSPRGTGQYHEQYF.

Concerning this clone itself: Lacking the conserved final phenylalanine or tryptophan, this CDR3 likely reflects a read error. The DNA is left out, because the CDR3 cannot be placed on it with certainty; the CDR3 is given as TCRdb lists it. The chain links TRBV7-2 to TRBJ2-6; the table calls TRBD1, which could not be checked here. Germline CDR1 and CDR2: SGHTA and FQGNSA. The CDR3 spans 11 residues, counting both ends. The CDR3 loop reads CASSRPLMNRA.

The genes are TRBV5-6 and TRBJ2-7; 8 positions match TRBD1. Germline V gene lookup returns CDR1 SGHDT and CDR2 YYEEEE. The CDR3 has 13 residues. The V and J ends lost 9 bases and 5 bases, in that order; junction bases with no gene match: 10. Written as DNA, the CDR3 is TGTGCCACCGGGGCAGGGGGCCACGACGAGCAGTACTTC. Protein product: CATGAGGHDEQYF.

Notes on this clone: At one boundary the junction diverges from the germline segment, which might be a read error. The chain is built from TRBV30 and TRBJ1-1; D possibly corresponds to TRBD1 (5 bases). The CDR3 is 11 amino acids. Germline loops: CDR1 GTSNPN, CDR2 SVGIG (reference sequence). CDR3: CAWTGQLLAKF. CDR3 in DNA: TGTGCCTGGACAGGGCAGCTCCTTGCCAAATTT.

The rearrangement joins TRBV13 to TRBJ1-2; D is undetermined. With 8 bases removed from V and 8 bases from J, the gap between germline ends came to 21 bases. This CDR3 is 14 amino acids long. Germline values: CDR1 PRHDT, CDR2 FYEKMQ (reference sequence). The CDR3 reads CASGHRASRRGYTF. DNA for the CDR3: TGTGCCAGCGGGCATAGGGCCTCTCGTCGAGGCTACACCTTC.

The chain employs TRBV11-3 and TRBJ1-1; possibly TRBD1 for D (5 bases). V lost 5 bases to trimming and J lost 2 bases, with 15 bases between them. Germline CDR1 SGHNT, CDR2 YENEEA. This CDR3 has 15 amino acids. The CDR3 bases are TGTGCCAGCAGCCCCGGACCGGGGGGAAACACTGAAGCTTTCTTT. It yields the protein CASSPGPGGNTEAFF.

Written as DNA, the CDR3 is TGTGCCTGGAGTGTAACCAGGGGGCACACTGAAGCTTTCTTT. This translates into CAWSVTRGHTEAFF. This chain connects TRBV30 to TRBJ1-1, with 8 bases that match TRBD1. From germline, CDR1 is GTSNPN and CDR2 SVGIG (reference sequence). CDR3 length: 14 amino acids. Unmatched junction bases numbered 3, after V lost 0 bases and J lost 3 bases.

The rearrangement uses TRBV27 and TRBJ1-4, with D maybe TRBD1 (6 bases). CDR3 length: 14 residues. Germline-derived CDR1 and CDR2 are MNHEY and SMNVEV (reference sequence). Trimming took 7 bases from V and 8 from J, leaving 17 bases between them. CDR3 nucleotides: TGTGCCAGCACTAGACGGGGGCGAGGGGAAAAACTGTTTTTT. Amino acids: CASTRRGRGEKLFF.

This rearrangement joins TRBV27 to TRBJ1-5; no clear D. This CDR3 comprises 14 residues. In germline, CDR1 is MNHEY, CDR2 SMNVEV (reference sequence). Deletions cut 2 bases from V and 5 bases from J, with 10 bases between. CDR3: CASSLERAHQPQHF. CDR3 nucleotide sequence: TGTGCCAGCAGTTTAGAAAGGGCCCATCAGCCCCAGCATTTT.

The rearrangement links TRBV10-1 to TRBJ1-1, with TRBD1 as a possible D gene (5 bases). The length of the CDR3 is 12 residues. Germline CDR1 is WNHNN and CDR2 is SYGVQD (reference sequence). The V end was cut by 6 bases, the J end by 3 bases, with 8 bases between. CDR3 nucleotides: TGCGCCAGCAGCGCAGGGTACACTGAAGCTTTCTTT. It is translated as CASSAGYTEAFF.

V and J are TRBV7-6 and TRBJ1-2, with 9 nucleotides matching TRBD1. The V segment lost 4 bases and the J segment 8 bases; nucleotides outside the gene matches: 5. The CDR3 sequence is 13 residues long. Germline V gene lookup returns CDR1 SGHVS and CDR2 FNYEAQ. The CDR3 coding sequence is TGTGCCAGCAGCTACACAGGGGGCCAGGGCTACACCTTC. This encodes CASSYTGGQGYTF.

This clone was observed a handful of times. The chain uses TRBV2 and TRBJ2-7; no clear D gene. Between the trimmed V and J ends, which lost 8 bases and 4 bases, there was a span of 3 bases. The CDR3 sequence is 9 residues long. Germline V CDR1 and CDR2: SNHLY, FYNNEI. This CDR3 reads CASEYEQYF. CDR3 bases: TGTGCCAGCGAGTACGAGCAGTACTTC.

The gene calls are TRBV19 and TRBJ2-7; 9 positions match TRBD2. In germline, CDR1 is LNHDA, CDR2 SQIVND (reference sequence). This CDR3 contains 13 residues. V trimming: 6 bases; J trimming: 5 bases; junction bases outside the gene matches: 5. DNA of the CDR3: TGTGCCAGTAGCAGCGGGGGGCGCCACGAGCAGTACTTC. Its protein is CASSSGGRHEQYF.

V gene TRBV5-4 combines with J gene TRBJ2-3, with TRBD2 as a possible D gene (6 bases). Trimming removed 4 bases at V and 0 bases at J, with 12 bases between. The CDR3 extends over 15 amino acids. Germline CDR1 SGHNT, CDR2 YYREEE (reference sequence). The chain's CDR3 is CASSVRRASTDTQYF. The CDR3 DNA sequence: TGTGCCAGCAGCGTACGGAGGGCAAGCACAGATACGCAGTATTTT.

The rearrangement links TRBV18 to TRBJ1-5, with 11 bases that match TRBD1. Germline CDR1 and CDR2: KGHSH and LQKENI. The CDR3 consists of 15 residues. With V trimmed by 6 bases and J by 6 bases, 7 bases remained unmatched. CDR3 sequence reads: CASSETGQGAQPQHF. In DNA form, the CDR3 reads TGTGCCAGCTCCGAAACCGGACAGGGGGCTCAGCCCCAGCATTTT.

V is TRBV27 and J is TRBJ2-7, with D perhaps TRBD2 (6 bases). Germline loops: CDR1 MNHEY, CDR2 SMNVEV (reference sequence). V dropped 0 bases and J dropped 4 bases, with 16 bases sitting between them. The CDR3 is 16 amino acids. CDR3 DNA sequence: TGTGCCAGCAGTTTATCAGGCGGGGTAGTGCGGTACGAGCAGTACTTC. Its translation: CASSLSGGVVRYEQYF.

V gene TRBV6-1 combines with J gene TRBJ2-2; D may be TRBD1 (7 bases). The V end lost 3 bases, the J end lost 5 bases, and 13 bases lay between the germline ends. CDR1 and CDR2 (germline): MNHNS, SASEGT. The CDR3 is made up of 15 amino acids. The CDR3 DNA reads TGTGCCAGCAGTGAGGAGGGGGCGCGGACCGGGGAGCTGTTTTTT. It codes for CASSEEGARTGELFF.

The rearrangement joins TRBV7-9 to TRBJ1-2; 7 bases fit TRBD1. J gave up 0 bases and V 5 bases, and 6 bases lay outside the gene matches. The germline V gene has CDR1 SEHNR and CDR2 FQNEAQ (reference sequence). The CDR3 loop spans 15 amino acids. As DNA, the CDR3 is TGTGCCAGCAGCCTCTGGGACAGCGCTAACTATGGCTACACCTTC. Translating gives CASSLWDSANYGYTF. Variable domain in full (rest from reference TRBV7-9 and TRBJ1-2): DTGVSQNPRHKITKRGQNVTFRCDPISEHNRLYWYRQTLGQGPEFLTYFQNEAQLEKSRLLSDRFSAERPKGSFSTLEIQRTEQGDSAMYLCASSLWDSANYGYTFGSGTRLTVV.

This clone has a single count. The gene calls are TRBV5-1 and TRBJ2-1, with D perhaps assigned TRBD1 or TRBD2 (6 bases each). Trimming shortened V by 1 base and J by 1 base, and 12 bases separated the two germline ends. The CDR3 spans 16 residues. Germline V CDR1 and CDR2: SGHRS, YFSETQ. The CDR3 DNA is TGCGCCAGCAGCTTGACCGGGGGCCTGTCCTACAATGAGCAGTTCTTC. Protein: CASSLTGGLSYNEQFF.

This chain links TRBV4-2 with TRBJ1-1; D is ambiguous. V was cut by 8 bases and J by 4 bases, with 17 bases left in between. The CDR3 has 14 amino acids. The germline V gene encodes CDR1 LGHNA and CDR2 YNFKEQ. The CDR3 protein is CASSPGVMGTEAFF. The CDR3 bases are TGTGCCAGCTCCCCTGGGGTAATGGGCACTGAAGCTTTCTTT.

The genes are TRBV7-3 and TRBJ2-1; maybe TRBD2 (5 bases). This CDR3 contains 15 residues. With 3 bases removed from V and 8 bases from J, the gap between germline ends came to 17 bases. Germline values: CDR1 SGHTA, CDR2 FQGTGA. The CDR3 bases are TGTGCCAGCAGCTTGAGTCCTAACGGGGAGCATGAGCAGTTCTTC. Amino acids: CASSLSPNGEHEQFF.

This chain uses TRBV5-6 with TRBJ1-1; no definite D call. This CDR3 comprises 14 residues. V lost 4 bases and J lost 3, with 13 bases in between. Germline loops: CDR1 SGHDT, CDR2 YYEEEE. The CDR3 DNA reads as TGTGCCAGCAGCCTTCGGGCGGCGGACACTGAAGCTTTCTTT. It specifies CASSLRAADTEAFF.

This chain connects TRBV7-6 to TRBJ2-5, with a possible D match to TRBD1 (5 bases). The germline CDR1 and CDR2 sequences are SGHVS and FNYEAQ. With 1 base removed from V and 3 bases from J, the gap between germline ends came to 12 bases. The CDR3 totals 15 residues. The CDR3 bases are TGTGCCAGCAGCTTAGTGTGGGGCTACAAAGAGACCCAGTACTTC. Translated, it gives CASSLVWGYKETQYF.

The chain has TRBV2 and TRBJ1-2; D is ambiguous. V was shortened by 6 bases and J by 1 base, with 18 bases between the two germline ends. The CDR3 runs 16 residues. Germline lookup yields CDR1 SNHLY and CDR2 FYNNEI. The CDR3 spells CASRAAPLTSNYGYTF. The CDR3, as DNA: TGTGCCAGCAGAGCGGCCCCCCTGACGAGTAACTATGGCTACACCTTC.

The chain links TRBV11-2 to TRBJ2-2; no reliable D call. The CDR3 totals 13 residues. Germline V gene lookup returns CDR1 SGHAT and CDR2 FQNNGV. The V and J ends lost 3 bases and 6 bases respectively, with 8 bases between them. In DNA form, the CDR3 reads TGTGCCAGCAGCTTTCAAGCGTCCGGGGAGCTGTTTTTT. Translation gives CASSFQASGELFF.

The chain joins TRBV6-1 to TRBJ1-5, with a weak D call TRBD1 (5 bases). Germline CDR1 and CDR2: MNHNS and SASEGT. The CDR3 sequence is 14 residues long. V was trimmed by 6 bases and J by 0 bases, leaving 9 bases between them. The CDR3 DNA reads TGTGCCAGCAGAGCGGGGCTTAGCAATCAGCCCCAGCATTTT. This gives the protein CASRAGLSNQPQHF.

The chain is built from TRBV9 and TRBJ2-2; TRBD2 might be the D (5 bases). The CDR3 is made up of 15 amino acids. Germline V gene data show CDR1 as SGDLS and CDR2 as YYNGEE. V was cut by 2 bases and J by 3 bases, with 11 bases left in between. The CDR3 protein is CASSVGGLDTGELFF. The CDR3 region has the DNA TGTGCCAGCAGCGTTGGCGGGTTGGACACCGGGGAGCTGTTTTTT.

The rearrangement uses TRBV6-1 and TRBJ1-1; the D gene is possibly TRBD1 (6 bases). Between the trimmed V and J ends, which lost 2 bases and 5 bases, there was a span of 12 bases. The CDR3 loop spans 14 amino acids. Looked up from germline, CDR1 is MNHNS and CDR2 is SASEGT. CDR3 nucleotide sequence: TGTGCCAGCAGTGAATTGGGGGCGCGAACTGAAGCTTTCTTT. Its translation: CASSELGARTEAFF.

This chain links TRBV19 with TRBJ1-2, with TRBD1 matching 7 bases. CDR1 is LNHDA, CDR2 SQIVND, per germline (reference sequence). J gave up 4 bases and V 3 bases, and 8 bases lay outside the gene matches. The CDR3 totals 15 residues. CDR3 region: CASSIRTGEGYGYTF. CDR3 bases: TGTGCCAGTAGTATTCGGACAGGCGAGGGCTATGGCTACACCTTC.